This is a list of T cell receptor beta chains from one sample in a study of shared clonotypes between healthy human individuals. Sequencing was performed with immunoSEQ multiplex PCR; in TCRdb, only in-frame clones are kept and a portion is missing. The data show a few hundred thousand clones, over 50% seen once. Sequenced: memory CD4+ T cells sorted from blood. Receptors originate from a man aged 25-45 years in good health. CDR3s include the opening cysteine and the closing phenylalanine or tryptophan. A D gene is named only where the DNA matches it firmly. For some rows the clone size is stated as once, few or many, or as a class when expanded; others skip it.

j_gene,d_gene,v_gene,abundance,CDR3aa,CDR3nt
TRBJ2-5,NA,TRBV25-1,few,CASSDSGGTGETQYF,TGTGCCAGCAGTGATTCTGGCGGGACTGGGGAGACCCAGTACTTC
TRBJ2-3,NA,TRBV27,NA,CASRDYTRTDTQYF,TGTGCCAGCAGGGACTACACCCGCACAGATACGCAGTATTTT
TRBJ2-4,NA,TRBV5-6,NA,CASSSTSGVRNIQYF,TGTGCCAGCAGCTCCACCTCAGGTGTCAGGAACATTCAGTACTTC
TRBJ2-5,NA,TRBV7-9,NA,CASNHPGTHSGETQYF,TGTGCCAGCAACCACCCCGGGACCCACTCGGGAGAGACCCAGTACTTC
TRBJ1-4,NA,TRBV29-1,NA,CSVDGGGEKLFF,TGCAGCGTTGATGGGGGCGGTGAAAAACTGTTTTTT
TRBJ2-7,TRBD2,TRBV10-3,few,CAISKAGESYEQYF,TGTGCCATCAGCAAAGCGGGAGAGAGTTACGAGCAGTACTTC
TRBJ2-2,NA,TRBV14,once,CASSQERGQSLTGELFF,TGTGCCAGCAGCCAAGAAAGAGGACAGAGCCTCACCGGGGAGCTGTTTTTT
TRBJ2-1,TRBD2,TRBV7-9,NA,CASSLGLAGDEQFF,TGTGCCAGCAGCTTAGGACTAGCGGGAGATGAGCAGTTCTTC
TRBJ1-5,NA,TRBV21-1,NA,CASSILTGPGRGRGGGQPQHF,TGTGCCAGCAGCATCCTCACCGGGCCGGGCAGGGGGCGCGGGGGGGGTCAGCCCCAGCATTTT
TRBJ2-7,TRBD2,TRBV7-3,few,CASSLIPSGHEQYF,TGTGCCAGCAGCTTAATCCCTAGCGGCCACGAGCAGTACTTC
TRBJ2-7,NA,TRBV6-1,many,CATTHNPLEQYF,TGTGCCACCACACACAATCCCCTAGAGCAGTACTTC
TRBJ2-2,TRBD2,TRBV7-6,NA,CASSRTSGRPANTGELFF,TGTGCCAGCAGCCGGACTAGCGGGAGGCCGGCGAACACCGGGGAGCTGTTTTTT
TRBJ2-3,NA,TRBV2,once,CASSGQSSTDTQYF,TGTGCCAGCAGCGGGCAGTCTAGCACAGATACGCAGTATTTT
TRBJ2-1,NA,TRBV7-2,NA,CASSGTGTSLRNKQFF,TGTGCCAGCAGCGGAACCGGGACTTCCCTTCGTAATAAGCAGTTCTTC
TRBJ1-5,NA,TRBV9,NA,CASSVHSSNQPQHF,TGTGCCAGCAGCGTACACAGTAGCAATCAGCCCCAGCATTTT
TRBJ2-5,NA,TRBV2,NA,CASSPGNREETQYF,TGTGCCAGCAGTCCCGGAAACAGGGAAGAGACCCAGTACTTC
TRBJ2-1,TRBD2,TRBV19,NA,CASSTGSGRTYNEQFF,TGTGCCAGTAGTACCGGCAGCGGGAGGACCTACAATGAGCAGTTCTTC
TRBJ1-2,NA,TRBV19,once,CASSTHLGYTF,TGTGCCAGTAGCACCCATCTTGGCTACACCTTC
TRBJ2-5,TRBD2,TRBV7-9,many,CASSPGGAWETQYF,TGTGCCAGCAGCCCGGGGGGGGCATGGGAGACCCAGTACTTC
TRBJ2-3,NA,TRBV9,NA,CASSSIGSSADTQYF,TGTGCCAGCAGCTCAATCGGGAGCTCCGCCGATACGCAGTATTTT
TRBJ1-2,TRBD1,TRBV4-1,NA,CASSQETGPLNYGYTF,TGCGCCAGCAGCCAAGAGACAGGGCCCCTTAACTATGGCTACACCTTC
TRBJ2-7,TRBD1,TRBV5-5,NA,CASSLGQGPTYEQYF,TGTGCCAGCAGCTTGGGACAGGGTCCGACCTACGAGCAGTACTTC
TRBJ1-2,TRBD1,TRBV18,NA,CASSWDRGYGYTF,TGTGCCAGCAGCTGGGACAGGGGCTATGGCTACACCTTC